This T cell receptor (beta chain) was identified during a study of breast tumors, draining lymph nodes, adjacent tissues. General study findings and limits: Tumor and nontumor repertoires were significantly more similar in luminal-like than in basal-like breast cancer. The data were judged consistent with most tumor T cells coming from lymph node and expanding in tumor. Tumors had less TCR diversity than lymph nodes, more than nontumor tissue.

To note about this clonotype: What it binds is unknown.

Each CDR3 protein is one row after TCRdb ran MiXCR on the multiplex PCR reads. The data hold about 180,000 distinct CDR3 sequences, with about 33% observed a single time. Axillary draining lymph nodes of breast cancer patients supplied the node samples. The V and J ends lost 7 bases and 0 bases respectively, with 19 bases between them. Germline V CDR1 and CDR2: LNHDA, SQIVND (reference sequence). CDR3 size: 18 residues. V gene TRBV19 combines with J gene TRBJ1-6; D gene uncertain. The sequence was obtained from a female donor with breast cancer. Some clones in this sample may be carry-over from other donors' samples. Specimen: axillary lymph node tissue. CDR3 region: CASTPAGPLSSYNSPLHF. The CDR3 nucleotides read TGTGCCAGTACCCCCGCAGGACCCCTGAGCTCCTATAATTCACCCCTCCACTTT.